This paragraph reports one TCR beta chain. Its antigen is not identified. This entry comes from a study of cytomegalovirus exposure and HLA in healthy donors. It was with 60 Vbeta and 13 Jbeta primers that the PCR ran. This table comes from immunoSEQ multiplex PCR, and its TCRdb copy is limited to in-frame clones, with some not included. The data hold 150,000 to 160,000 clones, with under 85% observed a single time. The CDR3 length is 14 residues. Germline assignment: CDR1 MNHEY and CDR2 SVGAGI. Trimming removed 4 bases from V and 3 bases from J, with 12 bases in between. General study results and limits: TCR beta V- and J-gene trimming was later associated with a missense DCLRE1C variant. The sole available immune exposure information was CMV serostatus. Cytomegalovirus-associated status was assigned to roughly 160 TCR beta chains.

The chain couples TRBV6-5 to TRBJ1-2; tentatively, D is TRBD1 (6 bases). The source material was PBMCs. This sequence was found in a man between 18 and 35 years old in good health and CMV-seronegative. The CDR3 region is CASSSPRGDYGYTF. CDR3 in DNA: TGTGCCAGCAGTTCTCCCAGGGGCGACTATGGCTACACCTTC.